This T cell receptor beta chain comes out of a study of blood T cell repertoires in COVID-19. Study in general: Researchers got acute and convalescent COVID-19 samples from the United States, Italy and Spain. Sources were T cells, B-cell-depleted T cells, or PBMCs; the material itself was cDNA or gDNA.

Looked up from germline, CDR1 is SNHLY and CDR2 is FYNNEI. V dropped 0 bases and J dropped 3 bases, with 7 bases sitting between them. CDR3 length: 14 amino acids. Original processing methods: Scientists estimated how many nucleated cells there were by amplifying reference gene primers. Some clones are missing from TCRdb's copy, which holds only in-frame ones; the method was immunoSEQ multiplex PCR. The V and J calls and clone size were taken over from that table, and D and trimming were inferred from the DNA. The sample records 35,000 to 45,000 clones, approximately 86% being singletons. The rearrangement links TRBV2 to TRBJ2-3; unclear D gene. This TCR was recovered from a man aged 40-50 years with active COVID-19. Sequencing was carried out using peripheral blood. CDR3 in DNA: TGTGCCAGCAGTGAAGCGCTTAGTACAGATACGCAGTATTTT. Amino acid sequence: CASSEALSTDTQYF.